This T cell receptor (beta chain) derives from a study of cytomegalovirus exposure and HLA in healthy donors. Concerning this clone itself: The antigen remains undetermined.

The primer mix had 60 Vbeta and 13 Jbeta primers. Only in-frame clones appear in the TCRdb table, and some are missing; sequencing was by immunoSEQ multiplex PCR. The table records around 130,000 clones, 70% to 85% of them present only once. The CDR3 totals 15 residues. V was cut by 0 bases and J by 1 base, with 9 bases left in between. Germline loops: CDR1 KGHSH, CDR2 LQKENI. Donors were nominally healthy when sampled, though unrecorded immune exposures were likely. Study-wide results and limits: Cytomegalovirus-associated status was assigned to about 150 TCR beta chains. A later analysis found TCR association rates differed by HLA locus, highest for DRB1 and lowest for HLA-C. The sole available immune exposure information was CMV serostatus.

The sequencing input was PBMCs. The chain is built from TRBV18 and TRBJ1-1, with a tentative D call TRBD1 (6 bases). The TCR comes from a boy aged 2 to 10 in good health and CMV-seronegative. The CDR3 sequence: CASSPPWDKNTEAFF. The DNA of the CDR3 is TGTGCCAGCTCACCACCGTGGGACAAGAACACTGAAGCTTTCTTT.